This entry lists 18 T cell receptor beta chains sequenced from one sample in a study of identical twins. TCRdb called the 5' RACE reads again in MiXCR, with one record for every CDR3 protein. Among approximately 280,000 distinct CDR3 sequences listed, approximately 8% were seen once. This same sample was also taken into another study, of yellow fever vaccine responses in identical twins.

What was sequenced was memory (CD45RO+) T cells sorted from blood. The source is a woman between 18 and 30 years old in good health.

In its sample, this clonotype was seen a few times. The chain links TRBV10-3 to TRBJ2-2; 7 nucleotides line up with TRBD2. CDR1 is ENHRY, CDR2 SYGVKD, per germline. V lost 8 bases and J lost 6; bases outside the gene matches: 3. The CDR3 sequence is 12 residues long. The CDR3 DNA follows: TGTGCCATCGGGGAGGGGTCCGGGGAGCTGTTTTTT. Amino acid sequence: CAIGEGSGELFF.

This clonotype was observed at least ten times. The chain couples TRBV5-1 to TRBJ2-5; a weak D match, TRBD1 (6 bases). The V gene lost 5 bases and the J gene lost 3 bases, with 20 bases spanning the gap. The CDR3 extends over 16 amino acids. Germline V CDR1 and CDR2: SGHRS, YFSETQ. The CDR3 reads CASSRVGAGAKETQYF. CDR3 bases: TGCGCCAGCAGTCGGGTAGGGGCAGGGGCGAAAGAGACCCAGTACTTC.

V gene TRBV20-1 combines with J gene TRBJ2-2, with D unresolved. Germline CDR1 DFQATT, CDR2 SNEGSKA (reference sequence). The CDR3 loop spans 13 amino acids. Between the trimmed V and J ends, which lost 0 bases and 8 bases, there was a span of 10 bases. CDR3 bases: TGCAGTGCTAGAGATTTTAATATGGGGGAGCTGTTTTTT. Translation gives CSARDFNMGELFF.

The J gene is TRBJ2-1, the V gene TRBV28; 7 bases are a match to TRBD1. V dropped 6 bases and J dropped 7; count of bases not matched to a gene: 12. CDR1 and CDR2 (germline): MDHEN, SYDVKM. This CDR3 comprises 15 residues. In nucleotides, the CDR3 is TGTGCCAGCAGAACAGACAGGGCCCCTAGGAATGAGCAGTTCTTC. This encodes CASRTDRAPRNEQFF.

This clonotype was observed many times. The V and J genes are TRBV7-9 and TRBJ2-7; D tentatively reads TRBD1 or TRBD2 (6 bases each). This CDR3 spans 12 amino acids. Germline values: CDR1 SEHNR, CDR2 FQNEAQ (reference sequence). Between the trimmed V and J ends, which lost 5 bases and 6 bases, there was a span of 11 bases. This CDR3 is CASSPQGGEQYF. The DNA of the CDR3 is TGTGCCAGCAGCCCACAGGGAGGCGAGCAGTACTTC.

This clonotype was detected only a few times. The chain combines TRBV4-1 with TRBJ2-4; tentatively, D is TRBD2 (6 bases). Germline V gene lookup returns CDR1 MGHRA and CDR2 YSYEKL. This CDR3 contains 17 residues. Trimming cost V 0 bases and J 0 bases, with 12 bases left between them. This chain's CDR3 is CASSQEVWRGAKNIQYF. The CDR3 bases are TGCGCCAGCAGCCAAGAAGTTTGGCGGGGAGCCAAAAACATTCAGTACTTC.

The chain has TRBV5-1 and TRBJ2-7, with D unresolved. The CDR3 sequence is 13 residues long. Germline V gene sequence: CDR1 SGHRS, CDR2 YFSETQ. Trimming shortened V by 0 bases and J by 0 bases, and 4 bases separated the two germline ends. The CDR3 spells CASSLVTSYEQYF. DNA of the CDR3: TGCGCCAGCAGCTTGGTAACCTCCTACGAGCAGTACTTC.

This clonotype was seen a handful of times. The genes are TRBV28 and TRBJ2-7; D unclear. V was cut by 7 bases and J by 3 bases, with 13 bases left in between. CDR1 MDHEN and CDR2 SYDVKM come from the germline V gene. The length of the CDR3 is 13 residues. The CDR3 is CASKGVNNYEQYV. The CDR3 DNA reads TGTGCCAGCAAGGGTGTGAACAACTACGAGCAGTACGTC.

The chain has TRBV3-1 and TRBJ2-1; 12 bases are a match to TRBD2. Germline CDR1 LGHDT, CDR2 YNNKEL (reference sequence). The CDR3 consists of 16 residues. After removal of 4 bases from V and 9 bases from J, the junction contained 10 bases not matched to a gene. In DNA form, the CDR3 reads TGTGCCAGCAGCCGCCCCCCTAGCGGGGGGGCAAGTGAGCAGTTCTTC. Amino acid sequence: CASSRPPSGGASEQFF.

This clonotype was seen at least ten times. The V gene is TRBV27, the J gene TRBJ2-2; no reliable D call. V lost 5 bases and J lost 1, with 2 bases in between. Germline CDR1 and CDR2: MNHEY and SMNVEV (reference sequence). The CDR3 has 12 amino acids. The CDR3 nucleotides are TGTGCCAGCAGTCAGAACACCGGGGAGCTGTTTTTT. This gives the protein CASSQNTGELFF.

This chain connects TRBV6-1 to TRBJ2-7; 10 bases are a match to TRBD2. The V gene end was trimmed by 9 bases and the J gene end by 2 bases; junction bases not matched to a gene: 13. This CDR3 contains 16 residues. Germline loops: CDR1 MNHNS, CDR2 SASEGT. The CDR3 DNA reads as TGTGCCAGTAGGCTGAGGGGTGGGACTAGCGCCTACGAGCAGTACGTC. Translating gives CASRLRGGTSAYEQYV.

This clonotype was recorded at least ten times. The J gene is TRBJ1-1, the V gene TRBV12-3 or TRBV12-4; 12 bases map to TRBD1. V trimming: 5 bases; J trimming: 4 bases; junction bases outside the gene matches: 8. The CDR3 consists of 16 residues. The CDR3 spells CASSPWDRGLGTEAFF. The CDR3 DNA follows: TGTGCCAGCAGTCCCTGGGACAGGGGGCTTGGCACTGAAGCTTTCTTT.

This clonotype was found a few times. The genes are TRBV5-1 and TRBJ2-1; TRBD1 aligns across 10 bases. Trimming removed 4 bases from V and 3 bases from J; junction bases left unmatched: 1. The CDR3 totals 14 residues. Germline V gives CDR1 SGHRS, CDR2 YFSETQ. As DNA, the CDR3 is TGCGCCAGCAGCGGGACAGGGGTCTACAATGAGCAGTTCTTC. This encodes CASSGTGVYNEQFF.

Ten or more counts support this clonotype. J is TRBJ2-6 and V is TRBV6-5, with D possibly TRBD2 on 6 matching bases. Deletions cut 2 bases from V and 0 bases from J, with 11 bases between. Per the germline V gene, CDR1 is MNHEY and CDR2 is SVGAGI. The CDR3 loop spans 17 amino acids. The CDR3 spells CASSYRDSSSGANVLTF. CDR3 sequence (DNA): TGTGCCAGCAGTTACCGGGACTCCAGCTCTGGGGCCAACGTCCTGACTTTC.

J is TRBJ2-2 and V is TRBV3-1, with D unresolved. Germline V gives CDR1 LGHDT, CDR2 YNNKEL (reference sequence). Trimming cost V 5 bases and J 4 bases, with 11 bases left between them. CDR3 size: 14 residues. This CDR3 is CASSARSITGELFF. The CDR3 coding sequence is TGTGCCAGCAGCGCTCGGAGCATCACCGGGGAGCTGTTTTTT.

The CDR3 coding sequence is TGTGCCAGCAGCCTTGGACAGGGGAGTGTCTATGAGCAGTTCTTC. Translated, it gives CASSLGQGSVYEQFF. The chain has TRBV7-2 and TRBJ2-1, with 9 bases lining up with TRBD1. CDR1 and CDR2 (germline): SGHTA, FQGNSA. V was clipped by 5 bases and J by 8 bases; unmatched bases: 10. The CDR3 covers 15 residues.

The CDR3 loop is CATSRDRASNEKLFF. CDR3 sequence (DNA): TGTGCCACCAGCAGAGACAGGGCATCTAATGAAAAACTGTTTTTT. The genes are TRBV15 and TRBJ1-4, with a possible D match to TRBD1 (5 bases). V shed 0 bases and J shed 3 bases, with 8 bases lying between them. The CDR3 has 15 residues. CDR1 is LNHNV, CDR2 YYDKDF, per germline (reference sequence).

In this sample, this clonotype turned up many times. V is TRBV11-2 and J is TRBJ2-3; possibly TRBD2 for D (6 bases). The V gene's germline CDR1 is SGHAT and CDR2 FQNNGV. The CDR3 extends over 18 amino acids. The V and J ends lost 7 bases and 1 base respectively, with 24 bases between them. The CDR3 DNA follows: TGTGCCAGCACCAAACTTCGGTCTAGCGAATCCCGCACAGATACGCAGTATTTT. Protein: CASTKLRSSESRTDTQYF.